These 5 T cell receptor beta chains share one sample of origin, sequenced in a study of shared clonotypes between healthy human individuals. Profiling relied on immunoSEQ multiplex PCR, and the TCRdb table lists in-frame clones only, not all of them. The table records about half a million clones, approximately 80% of them present only once. Sequencing was carried out using PBMCs. The receptors shown here come from a woman in her thirties or forties in good health. Some clones in this sample may be carry-over from other donors' samples.

This clone was seen ten or more times. The chain joins TRBV19 to TRBJ1-5; 11 nucleotides match TRBD1. This CDR3 has 14 residues. Trimming removed 6 bases from V and 6 bases from J; junction bases left unmatched: 4. Germline CDR1 is LNHDA and CDR2 is SQIVND (reference sequence). CDR3 region: CASRRTGGGQPQHF. Written as DNA, the CDR3 is TGTGCCAGTAGACGGACAGGGGGCGGTCAGCCCCAGCATTTT.

The CDR3 DNA follows: TGTGCCAGTAGTAAAACGAGCGGTGGTGGAACAGATACGCAGTATTTT. Its protein product is CASSKTSGGGTDTQYF. This rearrangement joins TRBV19 to TRBJ2-3; D is perhaps TRBD2 (5 bases). The CDR3 length is 16 residues. V was cut by 4 bases and J by 3 bases, with 17 bases left in between. Per the germline V gene, CDR1 is LNHDA and CDR2 is SQIVND (reference sequence).

This clone was seen just once. The J gene is TRBJ2-3, the V gene TRBV11-2; no definite D call. Germline V gives CDR1 SGHAT, CDR2 FQNNGV. The V gene lost 5 bases and the J gene lost 0 bases, with 15 bases spanning the gap. CDR3 size: 16 residues. Here the CDR3 reads CASSPGRKASTDTQYF. The CDR3 DNA sequence: TGTGCCAGCAGCCCCGGACGGAAGGCTAGCACAGATACGCAGTATTTT. Based on the CDR3 plus reference TRBV11-2 and TRBJ2-3, the full variable domain is EAGVAQSPRYKIIEKRQSVAFWCNPISGHATLYWYQQILGQGPKLLIQFQNNGVVDDSQLPKDRFSAERLKGVDSTLKIQPAKLEDSAVYLCASSPGRKASTDTQYFGPGTRLTVL.

This chain connects TRBV29-1 to TRBJ1-2, with 8 bases that match TRBD1. The CDR3 runs to 14 residues. Germline loops: CDR1 SQVTM, CDR2 ANQGSEA. The V segment lost 4 bases and the J segment 7 bases; nucleotides outside the gene matches: 11. Written as DNA, the CDR3 is TGCAGCGTTGTAAGAGGACAGGGTTTCTCTGGCTACACCTTC. Translation: CSVVRGQGFSGYTF.

J is TRBJ1-5 and V is TRBV12-2; TRBD1 is the table's D call, not checked against the DNA. TRBV12-2 is labeled a pseudogene. This CDR3 contains 16 residues. The CDR3 DNA is TGTGCAAGTCGCTCCTACCCAGGGAAGGGCAATCAGCCCCAGCATTTT. As protein: CASRSYPGKGNQPQHF.